What follows are 3 T cell receptor beta chains derived from one specimen sequenced in a study of a mutant IDH1 vaccine in newly diagnosed glioma. Method: immunoSEQ multiplex PCR; TCRdb's copy keeps in-frame clones and lacks some. This repertoire shows about 54,000 clones, approximately 78% found once; its top ten account for under 20%. As for time point: baseline, week 1 (first vaccination visit). Treatment: pre-vaccination baseline after standard-of-care therapy. Specimen: PBMCs, collected from a glioma patient treated with radiotherapy, temozolomide or both. The receptors stem from a man aged 18 to 35 with glioma.

The genes are TRBV6-1 and TRBJ2-7; the D gene is possibly TRBD1 (5 bases). CDR1 is MNHNS and CDR2 is SASEGT in the germline V gene. The CDR3 sequence is 13 residues long. V lost 8 bases to trimming and J lost 2 bases, with 13 bases between them. CDR3 loop: CASFTRGTYEQYF. The CDR3 nucleotides read TGTGCCAGCTTCACAAGGGGAACCTACGAGCAGTACTTC.

This clone has more than one count but fewer than ten. The rearrangement joins TRBV30 to TRBJ1-1; D gene uncertain. Trimming took 0 bases from V and 3 from J, leaving 8 bases between them. The CDR3 sequence is 13 residues long. Per germline, CDR1 GTSNPN and CDR2 SVGIG (reference sequence). The CDR3 spells CAWSVRGDTEAFF. The CDR3 DNA reads as TGTGCCTGGAGTGTTCGGGGTGACACTGAAGCTTTCTTT.

The genes are TRBV27 and TRBJ1-1, with a tentative D call TRBD1 (5 bases). The CDR3 covers 14 residues. From germline, CDR1 is MNHEY and CDR2 SMNVEV (reference sequence). Trimming took off 3 bases at V and 1 base at J, with 9 bases between the two ends. The CDR3 spells CASSFQGRNTEAFF. CDR3 nucleotide sequence: TGTGCCAGCAGTTTCCAGGGAAGGAACACTGAAGCTTTCTTT.